The subject of this entry is one T cell receptor (beta chain). These data are taken from a study of T cells expressing NK-cell markers. Study at large: Beta-chain profiling covered CD3+CD56+NKG2C+, CD3+CD56+NKG2C- and CD3+CD56-NKG2C+ sorted subsets.

TCRdb reprocessed the 5' RACE reads and reports one entry per CDR3 protein, with no DNA. The data show about 400,000 distinct CDR3 sequences, and the top ten clones hold roughly a tenth. This CDR3 region has 12 residues. Per germline, CDR1 SGHRS and CDR2 YFSETQ. The chain couples TRBV5-1 to TRBJ2-1. Sequences were obtained from blood T cells: a sorted CD56 or NKG2C T cell subset, CD4+ or CD8+ T cells, or bulk PBMC T cells (not recorded which). The source is a woman between 45 and 65 years old in good health. The chain's CDR3 is CASRLVDNEQFF. Based on the CDR3 plus reference TRBV5-1 and TRBJ2-1, the full variable domain is KAGVTQTPRYLIKTRGQQVTLSCSPISGHRSVSWYQQTPGQGLQFLFEYFSETQRNKGNFPGRFSGRQFSNSRSEMNVSTLELGDSALYLCASRLVDNEQFFGPGTRLTVL.